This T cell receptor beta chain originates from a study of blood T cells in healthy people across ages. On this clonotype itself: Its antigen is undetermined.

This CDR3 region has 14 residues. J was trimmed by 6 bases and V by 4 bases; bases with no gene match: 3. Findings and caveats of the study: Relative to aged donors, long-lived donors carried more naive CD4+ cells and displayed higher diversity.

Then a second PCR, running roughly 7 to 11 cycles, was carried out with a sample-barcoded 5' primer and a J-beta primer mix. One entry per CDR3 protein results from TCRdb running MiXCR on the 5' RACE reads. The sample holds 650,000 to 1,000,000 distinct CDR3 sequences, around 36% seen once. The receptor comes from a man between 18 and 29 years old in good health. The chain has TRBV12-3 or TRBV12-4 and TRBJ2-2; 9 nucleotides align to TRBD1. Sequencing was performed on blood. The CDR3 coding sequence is TGTGCCAGCAGTTATACAGGGGGCCCCGGGGAGCTGTTTTTT. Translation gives CASSYTGGPGELFF.